Each of the 8 T cell receptor beta chains below was sequenced from the same sample in a study of cytomegalovirus exposure and HLA in healthy donors. The PCR used 60 Vbeta and 13 Jbeta primers. TCRdb's copy holds only in-frame clones and misses some; the assay was immunoSEQ multiplex PCR. The data show 120,000 or so clones, with about 8.6% seen just once and approximately 6.6% held by the top ten. The sample consisted of PBMCs. All receptors derive from a middle-aged woman in good health and CMV-seropositive.

The chain employs TRBV9 and TRBJ1-3, with 7 bases fitting TRBD1. The CDR3 is 15 amino acids. With V trimmed by 2 bases and J by 4 bases, 6 bases remained unmatched. Germline loops: CDR1 SGDLS, CDR2 YYNGEE. CDR3 nucleotide sequence: TGTGCCAGCAGCGTCGACAGGGTAATCGGAAACACCATATATTTT. This gives the protein CASSVDRVIGNTIYF.

This clone came up a few times. This chain links TRBV19 with TRBJ2-1; 7 bases are a match to TRBD2. The CDR3 contains 13 residues. With 7 bases clipped from V and 4 bases from J, the junction kept 4 bases outside the gene matches. Germline V lookup: CDR1 LNHDA, CDR2 SQIVND (reference sequence). DNA for the CDR3: TGTGCCAGTAACAGCGGGGTTTACAATGAGCAGTTCTTC. This codes for CASNSGVYNEQFF.

The chain is built from TRBV9 and TRBJ2-1, with 13 positions matching TRBD2. CDR3 size: 16 residues. With V trimmed by 1 base and J by 5 bases, 3 bases remained unmatched. Germline loops: CDR1 SGDLS, CDR2 YYNGEE. The CDR3 DNA follows: TGTGCCAGCAGCGTAAGAGGACTAGCGGGGGACAATGAGCAGTTCTTC. Its protein product is CASSVRGLAGDNEQFF.

The V call is TRBV14, the J call TRBJ2-2, with TRBD1 as a possible D gene (6 bases). Trimming left V 4 bases short and J 7 bases short, with 13 bases between. In germline, CDR1 is SGHDN, CDR2 FVKESK. The CDR3 has 14 amino acids. The CDR3 reads CASSRGTRDGELFF. In nucleotides, the CDR3 is TGTGCCAGCAGCCGAGGGACACGGGACGGGGAGCTGTTTTTT.

This chain uses TRBV7-9 with TRBJ1-1; TRBD1 might be the D (5 bases). This CDR3 has 18 residues. V dropped 4 bases and J dropped 4 bases, with 25 bases sitting between them. Germline loops: CDR1 SEHNR, CDR2 FQNEAQ (reference sequence). The CDR3 nucleotides are TGTGCCAGCAGCTCCCCAGGGAAGGTACCTACCTTCCCCACTGAAGCTTTCTTT. Its protein is CASSSPGKVPTFPTEAFF.

This clone occurred a few times. Written as DNA, the CDR3 is TGTGCCAGCAGCTTGGGGCAGGCCACAAGAGAGGCTTTCTTT. Protein sequence: CASSLGQATREAFF. V and J are TRBV5-6 and TRBJ1-1, with D unresolved. With 0 bases removed from V and 11 bases from J, the gap between germline ends came to 17 bases. The CDR3 contains 14 residues. Germline V gene lookup returns CDR1 SGHDT and CDR2 YYEEEE.

The gene calls are TRBV14 and TRBJ1-5; D uncertain. Germline-derived CDR1 and CDR2 are SGHDN and FVKESK. Trimming removed 5 bases at V and 3 bases at J, with 8 bases between. The CDR3 covers 13 residues. The CDR3 region is CASSYDNNQPQHF. The CDR3 coding sequence is TGTGCCAGCAGCTACGACAACAATCAGCCCCAGCATTTT.

This clone turned up a few times. This chain connects TRBV4-1 to TRBJ2-2, with D unclear. V lost 2 bases and J lost 7, with 20 bases in between. Germline V gene data show CDR1 as MGHRA and CDR2 as YSYEKL. CDR3 length: 17 residues. The CDR3 DNA sequence: TGCGCCAGCAGCCAAAGAGGCCTACTGATAAACGGCGGGGAGCTGTTTTTT. This translates into CASSQRGLLINGGELFF.